Listed below are T cell receptor beta chains from one sample, sequenced in a study of cytomegalovirus exposure and HLA in healthy donors. Assay: immunoSEQ multiplex PCR; the TCRdb copy retains only in-frame clones and omits some. The data contain roughly 130,000 clones, 74% of them seen just once; the ten biggest clones take up roughly 6%. Sequenced: PBMCs. Source of these receptors: a woman between 50 and 59 years old in good health and CMV-seropositive. The CDR3 runs from the conserved cysteine through the conserved F or W. The D gene is left open where the match is weak. Clone size is not always given. Where it is, it says once, few, many or a class for expanded clones.

>TRBJ1-1|NA|TRBD1|TRBV28
TGTGCCAGCCCAGGGAAGACGTGCTTACCCGACGAGGGACAGGCGAACACTGAAGCTTTCTTT
CASPGKTCLPDEGQANTEAFF
>TRBJ1-3|few|NA|TRBV6-1
TGTGCCAGCAGTGATTTCGGGGGAGGAAACACCATATATTTT
CASSDFGGGNTIYF
>TRBJ2-1|NA|NA|TRBV23-1
TGCGCCAGCAGTCATCTTAGCCCATCCTACAATGAGCAGTTCTTC
CASSHLSPSYNEQFF
>TRBJ1-2|NA|NA|TRBV5-1
TGCGCCAGCAGCTTTCAGACAGGTCATGGCTACACCTTC
CASSFQTGHGYTF
>TRBJ2-1|NA|TRBD1|TRBV5-6
TGTGCCAGCAGCCGGGACAGGGTGGCGTACAATGAGCAGTTCTTC
CASSRDRVAYNEQFF
>TRBJ1-1|once|NA|TRBV20-1
TGCAGTGCTCCCCGAGACAGGCTGACTTTCTTT
CSAPRDRLTFF
>TRBJ2-7|NA|TRBD1|TRBV5-1
TGCGCCAGCAGCTTGGCTGCCGGGACAGGAGCTAACGAGCAGTACTTC
CASSLAAGTGANEQYF
>TRBJ2-1|NA|NA|TRBV12-5
TGTGCTAGTGGTCTACCTTTTCCAGGGAACAATGAGCAGTTCTTC
CASGLPFPGNNEQFF
>TRBJ2-3|NA|NA|TRBV9
TGTGCCAGCAGCGTGAGTGCTCAAGATACGCAGTATTTT
CASSVSAQDTQYF
>TRBJ2-5|NA|NA|TRBV6-1
TGTGCCAGCAGTGAGGTCTCTAGAAAAGAGACCCAGTACTTC
CASSEVSRKETQYF
>TRBJ1-1|NA|NA|TRBV7-9
TGTGCCAGCACCGCCGACTCCCTATCTACGGCTTTCTTT
CASTADSLSTAFF
>TRBJ2-7|few|TRBD2|TRBV4-2
TGTGCCAGCAGCCAAGTCCGGGGGGAGTCCTACGAGCAGTACTTC
CASSQVRGESYEQYF
>TRBJ1-2|NA|TRBD1|TRBV10-3
TGTGCCACCGGGACAGACTATGGCTACACCTTC
CATGTDYGYTF
>TRBJ2-7|NA|TRBD1|TRBV29-1
TGCAGCGTTATGGGACAGGGGAGGGAGCAGTACTTC
CSVMGQGREQYF